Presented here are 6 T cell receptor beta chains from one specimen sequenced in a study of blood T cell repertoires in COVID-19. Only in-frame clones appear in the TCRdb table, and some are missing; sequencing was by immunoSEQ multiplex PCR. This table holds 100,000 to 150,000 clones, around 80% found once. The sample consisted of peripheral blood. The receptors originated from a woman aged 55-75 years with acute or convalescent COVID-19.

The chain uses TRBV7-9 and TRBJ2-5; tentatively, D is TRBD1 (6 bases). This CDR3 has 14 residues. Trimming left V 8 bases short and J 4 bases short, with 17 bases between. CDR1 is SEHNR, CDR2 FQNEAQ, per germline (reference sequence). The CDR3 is CASVGAGGLETQYF. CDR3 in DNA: TGTGCCAGCGTGGGGGCAGGCGGGTTAGAGACCCAGTACTTC.

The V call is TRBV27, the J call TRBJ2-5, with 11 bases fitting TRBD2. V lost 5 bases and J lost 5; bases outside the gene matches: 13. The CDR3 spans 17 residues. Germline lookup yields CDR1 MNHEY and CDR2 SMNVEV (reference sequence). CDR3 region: CASSPLLGSGGVETQYF. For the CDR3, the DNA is TGTGCCAGCAGTCCCCTCTTAGGTAGCGGGGGGGTGGAGACCCAGTACTTC.

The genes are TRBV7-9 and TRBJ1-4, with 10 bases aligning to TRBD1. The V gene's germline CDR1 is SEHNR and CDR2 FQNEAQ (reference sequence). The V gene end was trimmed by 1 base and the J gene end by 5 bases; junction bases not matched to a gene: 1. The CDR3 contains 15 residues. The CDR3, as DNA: TGTGCCAGCAGCTTAGGACAGGGGGCGAATGAAAAACTGTTTTTT. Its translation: CASSLGQGANEKLFF.

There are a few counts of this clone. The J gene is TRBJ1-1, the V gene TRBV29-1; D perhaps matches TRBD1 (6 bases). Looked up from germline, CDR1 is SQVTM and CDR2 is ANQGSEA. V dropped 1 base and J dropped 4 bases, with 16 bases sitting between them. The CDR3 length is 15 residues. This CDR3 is CSVEGEQGFGTEAFF. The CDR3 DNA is TGCAGCGTTGAAGGGGAACAGGGTTTCGGCACTGAAGCTTTCTTT. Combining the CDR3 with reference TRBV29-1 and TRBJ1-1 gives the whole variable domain SAVISQKPSRDICQRGTSLTIQCQVDSQVTMMFWYRQQPGQSLTLIATANQGSEATYESGFVIDKFPISRPNLTFSTLTVSNMSPEDSSIYLCSVEGEQGFGTEAFFGQGTRLTVV.

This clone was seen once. The CDR3 region has the DNA TGTGCCACCAGCAGAGTAAAACAGGGGGGAGATACGCAGTATTTT. This encodes CATSRVKQGGDTQYF. V and J are TRBV15 and TRBJ2-3, with 8 bases aligning to TRBD1. Per germline, CDR1 LNHNV and CDR2 YYDKDF (reference sequence). The CDR3 sequence is 15 residues long. V was pared by 1 base and J by 5 bases, with 5 bases of the junction left unmatched.

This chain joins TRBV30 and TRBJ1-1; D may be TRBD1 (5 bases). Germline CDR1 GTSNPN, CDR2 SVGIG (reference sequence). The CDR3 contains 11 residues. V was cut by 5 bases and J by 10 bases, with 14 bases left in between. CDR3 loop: CAWEWGQGAFF. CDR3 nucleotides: TGTGCCTGGGAGTGGGGTCAGGGAGCTTTCTTT.